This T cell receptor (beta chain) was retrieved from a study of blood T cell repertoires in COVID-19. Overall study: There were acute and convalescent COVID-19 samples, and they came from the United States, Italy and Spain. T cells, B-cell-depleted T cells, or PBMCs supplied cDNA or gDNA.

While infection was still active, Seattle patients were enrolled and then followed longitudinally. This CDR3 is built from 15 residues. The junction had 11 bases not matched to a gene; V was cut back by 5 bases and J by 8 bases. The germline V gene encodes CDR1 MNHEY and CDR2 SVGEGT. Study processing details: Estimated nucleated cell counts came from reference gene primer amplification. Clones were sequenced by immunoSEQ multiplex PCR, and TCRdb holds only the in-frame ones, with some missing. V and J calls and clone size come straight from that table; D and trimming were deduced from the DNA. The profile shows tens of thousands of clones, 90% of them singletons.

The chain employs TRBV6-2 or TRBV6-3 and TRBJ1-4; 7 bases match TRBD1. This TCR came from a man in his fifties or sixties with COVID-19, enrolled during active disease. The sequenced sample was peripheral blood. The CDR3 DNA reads TGTGCCAGCAGTCCCGGGACAGTAGGAAGAGAAAAACTGTTTTTT. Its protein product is CASSPGTVGREKLFF.